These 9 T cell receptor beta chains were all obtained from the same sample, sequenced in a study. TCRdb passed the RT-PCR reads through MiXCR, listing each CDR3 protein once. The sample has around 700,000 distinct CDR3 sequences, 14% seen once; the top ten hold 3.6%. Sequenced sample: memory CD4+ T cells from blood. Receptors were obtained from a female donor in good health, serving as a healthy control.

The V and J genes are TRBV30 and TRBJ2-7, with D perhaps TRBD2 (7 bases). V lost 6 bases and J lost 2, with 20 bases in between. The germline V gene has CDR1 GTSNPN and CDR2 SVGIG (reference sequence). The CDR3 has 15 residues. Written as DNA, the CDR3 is TGTGCCTGTACTACGGAGGGGGGGAATACCTACGAGCAGTACTTC. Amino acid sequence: CACTTEGGNTYEQYF.

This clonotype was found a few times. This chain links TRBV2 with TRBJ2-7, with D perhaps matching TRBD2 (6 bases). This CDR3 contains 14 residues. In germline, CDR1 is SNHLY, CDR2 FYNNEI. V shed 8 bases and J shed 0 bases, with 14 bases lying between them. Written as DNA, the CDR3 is TGTGCCAGCGCGTGGGGGGATGGCTCCTACGAGCAGTACTTC. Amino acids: CASAWGDGSYEQYF.

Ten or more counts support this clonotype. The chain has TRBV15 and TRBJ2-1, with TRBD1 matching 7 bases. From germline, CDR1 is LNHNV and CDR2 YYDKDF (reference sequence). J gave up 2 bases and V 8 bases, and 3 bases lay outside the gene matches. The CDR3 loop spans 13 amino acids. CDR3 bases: TGTGCCACCGGACAGGAGACCTACAATGAGCAGTTCTTC. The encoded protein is CATGQETYNEQFF.

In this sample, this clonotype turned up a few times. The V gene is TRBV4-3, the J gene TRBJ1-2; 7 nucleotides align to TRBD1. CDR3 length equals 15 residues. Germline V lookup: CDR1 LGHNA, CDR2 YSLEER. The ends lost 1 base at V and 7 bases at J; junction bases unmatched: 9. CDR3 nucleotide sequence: TGCGCCAGCAGCCAAGTGAGACAGGGAAATGGTGGCTACACCTTC. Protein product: CASSQVRQGNGGYTF.

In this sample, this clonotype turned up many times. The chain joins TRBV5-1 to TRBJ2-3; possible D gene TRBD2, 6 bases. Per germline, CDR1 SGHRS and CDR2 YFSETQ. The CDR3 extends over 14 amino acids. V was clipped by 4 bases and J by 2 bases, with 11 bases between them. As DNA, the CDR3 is TGCGCCAGCAGCCCGGGAGACCCCACAGATACGCAGTATTTT. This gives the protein CASSPGDPTDTQYF. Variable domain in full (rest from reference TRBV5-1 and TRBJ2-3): KAGVTQTPRYLIKTRGQQVTLSCSPISGHRSVSWYQQTPGQGLQFLFEYFSETQRNKGNFPGRFSGRQFSNSRSEMNVSTLELGDSALYLCASSPGDPTDTQYFGPGTRLTVL.

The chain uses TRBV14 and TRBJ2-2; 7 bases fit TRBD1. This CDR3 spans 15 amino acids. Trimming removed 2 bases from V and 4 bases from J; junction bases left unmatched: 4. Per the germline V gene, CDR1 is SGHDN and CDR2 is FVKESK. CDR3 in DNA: TGTGCCAGCAGCCAACCGGGACAGCCCACCGGGGAGCTGTTTTTT. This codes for CASSQPGQPTGELFF.

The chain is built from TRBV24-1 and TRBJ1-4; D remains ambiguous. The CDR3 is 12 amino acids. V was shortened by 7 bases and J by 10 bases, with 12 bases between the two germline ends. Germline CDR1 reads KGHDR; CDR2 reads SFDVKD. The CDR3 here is CATSDFAGKLFF. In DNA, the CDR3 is TGTGCCACCAGCGACTTTGCCGGAAAACTGTTTTTT.

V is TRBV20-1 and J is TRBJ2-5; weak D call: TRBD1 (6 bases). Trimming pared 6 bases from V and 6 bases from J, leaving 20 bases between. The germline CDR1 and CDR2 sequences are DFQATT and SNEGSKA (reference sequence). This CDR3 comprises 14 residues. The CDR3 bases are TGCAGTGCCCGGACAGACCCCTCATTCCAGACCCAGTACTTC. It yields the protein CSARTDPSFQTQYF.

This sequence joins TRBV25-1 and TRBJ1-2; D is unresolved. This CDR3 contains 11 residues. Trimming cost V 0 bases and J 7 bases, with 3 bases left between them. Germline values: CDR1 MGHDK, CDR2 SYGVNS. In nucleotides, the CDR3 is TGTGCCAGCAGTGAATATGGTGGCTACACCTTC. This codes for CASSEYGGYTF.